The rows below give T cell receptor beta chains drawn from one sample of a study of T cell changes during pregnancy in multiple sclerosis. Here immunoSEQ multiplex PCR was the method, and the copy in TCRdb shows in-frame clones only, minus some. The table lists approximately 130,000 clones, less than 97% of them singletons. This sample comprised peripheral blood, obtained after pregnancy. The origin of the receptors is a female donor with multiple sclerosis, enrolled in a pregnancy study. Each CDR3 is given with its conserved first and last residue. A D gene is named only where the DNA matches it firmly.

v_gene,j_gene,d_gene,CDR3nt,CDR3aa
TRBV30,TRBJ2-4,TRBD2,TGTGCCTGGTCAGTCCGCGGGAGGCTAGCCAAAAACATTCAGTACTTC,CAWSVRGRLAKNIQYF
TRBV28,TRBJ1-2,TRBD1,TGTGCCAGCAGTGCGGACAGGGGAAGGGGAAGTGGCTACACCTTC,CASSADRGRGSGYTF
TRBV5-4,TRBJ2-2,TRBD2,TGTGCCAGCACCAAGGGACTAGCGACCGGGGAGCTGTTTTTT,CASTKGLATGELFF
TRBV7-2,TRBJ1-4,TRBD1,TGTGCCAGCAGCATGGGACAGCCTAATGAAAAACTGTTTTTT,CASSMGQPNEKLFF
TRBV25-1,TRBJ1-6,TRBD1,TGTGCCAGCAGTGACCTTGGGGACAGGGGACTCCACTTT,CASSDLGDRGLHF
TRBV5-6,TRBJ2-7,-,TGTGCCAGCAGCTTGGGTCTAGATTACTACGAGCAGTACTTC,CASSLGLDYYEQYF
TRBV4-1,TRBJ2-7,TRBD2,TGCGCCAGCAGCCAAGCTTTCTCCGCTAGCGGACACCCCTACGAGCAGTACTTC,CASSQAFSASGHPYEQYF
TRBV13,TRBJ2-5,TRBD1,TGTGCCAGCAGCTTAGTCGGACAGGGGTTATTAGAGACCCAGTACTTC,CASSLVGQGLLETQYF
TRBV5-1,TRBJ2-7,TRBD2,TGCGCCAGCAGCTTGACTAGCGGGAACTACGAGCAGTACTTC,CASSLTSGNYEQYF
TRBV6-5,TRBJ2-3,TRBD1,TGTGCCAGCAGTTACGGGACAGGGGCAGATACGCAGTATTTT,CASSYGTGADTQYF
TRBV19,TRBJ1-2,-,TGTGCCAGTAGCCAGGGAATCTATGGCTACACCTTC,CASSQGIYGYTF
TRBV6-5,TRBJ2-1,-,TGTGCCAGCAGTCCGACTATCAGCTCCTACAATGAGCAGTTCTTC,CASSPTISSYNEQFF
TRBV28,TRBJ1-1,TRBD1,TGTGCCAGCAGGGGGACAGGGGTGGAGAACACTGAAGCTTTCTTT,CASRGTGVENTEAFF
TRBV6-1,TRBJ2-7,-,TGTGCCAGCAGTGAACTTGAGCGGTACGAGCAGTACTTC,CASSELERYEQYF